One and the same sample provided the 13 T cell receptor beta chains below, sequenced in a study of metastatic and nonmetastatic thyroid tumors. Thyroid surgery was performed in patients who had received no treatment beforehand. TCRdb reprocessed the PCR reads using MiXCR. This sample has tens of thousands of clones, with about 15% found just once. Input material: blood. The receptors derive from a female donor with papillary thyroid cancer or a benign thyroid nodule (not recorded which). Some clones in this sample may be carry-over from other donors' samples.

This clone was counted many times. The chain uses TRBV11-3 and TRBJ2-1, with 12 bases lining up with TRBD1. Germline CDR1 is SGHNT and CDR2 is YENEEA. J gave up 15 bases and V 6 bases, and 9 bases lay outside the gene matches. CDR3 length equals 13 residues. CDR3 sequence reads: CASSLGQGAFLFF. The CDR3 DNA reads TGTGCCAGCAGTTTGGGACAGGGGGCTTTCCTGTTCTTC.

This clone was observed a few times. The gene calls are TRBV28 and TRBJ2-2; TRBD2 agrees at 8 bases. The V gene's germline CDR1 is MDHEN and CDR2 SYDVKM. The CDR3 spans 19 residues. V lost 11 bases to trimming and J lost 0 bases; unmatched junction nucleotides: 20. CDR3 bases: TGTGCCGGCATCCCGGGACTAGTGACTACGGACGCGAACACCGGGGAGCTGTTTTTT. Amino acid sequence: CAGIPGLVTTDANTGELFF.

This clone was seen ten or more times. This rearrangement joins TRBV7-8 to TRBJ1-5; maybe TRBD1 (5 bases). The V gene lost 5 bases and the J gene lost 3 bases, with 20 bases spanning the gap. The CDR3 runs to 17 residues. CDR1 is SGHVS and CDR2 is FQNEAQ in the germline V gene. The CDR3 DNA reads TGTGCCAGCAGCGCCGGCGCAGGACAAATAATCAATCAGCCCCAGCATTTT. It is translated as CASSAGAGQIINQPQHF.

This clone was seen at least ten times. One base away lies a much larger clone, so this may be a sequencing read error. The CDR3 ends on some other residue instead of the conserved phenylalanine or tryptophan, so this is likely a read error. The rearrangement uses TRBV7-9 and TRBJ2-1, with D unclear. The CDR3 loop spans 10 amino acids. The germline V gene encodes CDR1 SEHNR and CDR2 FQNEAQ (reference sequence). In DNA form, the CDR3 reads TGTGTCGACGGAGACAATGAGCAGTTCCTC. Protein sequence: CVDGDNEQFL.

CDR3 DNA: TGCAGTGCTAGAGAGTCGGGAGTGTCACCGATCGAGTTCTTC. This codes for CSARESGVSPIEFF. This chain links TRBV20-1 with TRBJ2-1; a possible D gene is TRBD2 (6 bases). Germline CDR1 DFQATT, CDR2 SNEGSKA (reference sequence). The CDR3 extends over 14 amino acids. With 0 bases removed from V and 14 bases from J, the gap between germline ends came to 20 bases.

This clone was found a few times. J is TRBJ2-7 and V is TRBV6-1; no reliable D call. Germline V gives CDR1 MNHNS, CDR2 SASEGT. The CDR3 runs to 12 residues. The V and J ends lost 6 bases and 6 bases respectively, with 12 bases between them. Written as DNA, the CDR3 is TGTGCCAGCAGCAAACTACTCCGCGAGCAGTACTTC. Amino acids: CASSKLLREQYF.

This clone is labeled hyperexpanded. The chain carries TRBV7-2 and TRBJ1-1; D possibly corresponds to TRBD1 (5 bases). This CDR3 has 18 residues. Trimming left V 5 bases short and J 0 bases short, with 22 bases between. Germline V CDR1 and CDR2: SGHTA, FQGNSA. CDR3 in DNA: TGTGCCAGCAGCCCTCGAGGGGCGATGGGGGGAATGAACACTGAAGCTTTCTTT. Protein product: CASSPRGAMGGMNTEAFF.

As regards this clone: One end of the junction is discordant with germline, which a read error may explain. Different DNA sequences within this sample yield the same CDR3. The chain joins TRBV29-1 to TRBJ1-3, with a weak D call TRBD1 (5 bases). The CDR3 runs to 15 residues. Per the germline V gene, CDR1 is SQVTM and CDR2 is ANQGSEA. The CDR3 here is CSVGGTAENWGTIYF. CDR3 in DNA: TGCAGCGTCGGCGGGACTGCGGAAAATTGGGGCACCATATATTTC.

This clone was recorded many times. The chain combines TRBV5-5 with TRBJ2-3; possibly TRBD1 or TRBD2 for D (6 bases each). The length of the CDR3 is 17 residues. CDR1 is SGHKS, CDR2 YYEKEE, per germline (reference sequence). The V and J ends lost 5 bases and 0 bases respectively, with 19 bases between them. The CDR3 loop is CASRLESGGHSTDTQYF. The CDR3 region has the DNA TGTGCCAGCAGACTGGAGTCCGGGGGCCACAGCACAGATACGCAGTATTTT. The full variable domain, in which reference TRBV5-5 and TRBJ2-3 provide the parts outside the CDR3, is DAGVTQSPTHLIKTRGQQVTLRCSPISGHKSVSWYQQVLGQGPQFIFQYYEKEERGRGNFPDRFSARQFPNYSSELNVNALLLGDSALYLCASRLESGGHSTDTQYFGPGTRLTVL.

At least ten counts were recorded for this clone. V usage is TRBV20-1 and J usage is TRBJ1-3, with no clear D. Trimming left V 7 bases short and J 2 bases short, with 3 bases between. The germline CDR1 and CDR2 sequences are DFQATT and SNEGSKA (reference sequence). The CDR3 runs to 10 residues. This CDR3 reads CSETGNTIYF. CDR3 sequence (DNA): TGCAGTGAAACTGGAAACACCATATATTTT.

The table lists this clone with many counts. The chain is built from TRBV9 and TRBJ2-1; D remains ambiguous. V shed 4 bases and J shed 6 bases, with 14 bases lying between them. The CDR3 runs 14 residues. Germline V gene sequence: CDR1 SGDLS, CDR2 YYNGEE. The CDR3 is CASSLLVFGNEQFF. DNA for the CDR3: TGTGCCAGCAGCTTATTAGTTTTTGGCAATGAGCAGTTCTTC.

This clone was found many times. The V gene is TRBV30, the J gene TRBJ1-2; no clear D gene. Germline loops: CDR1 GTSNPN, CDR2 SVGIG (reference sequence). This CDR3 region has 15 residues. The V gene lost 0 bases and the J gene lost 6 bases, with 17 bases spanning the gap. CDR3 sequence (DNA): TGTGCCTGGAGTGTACTAGGTGGCGAGAAGAATGGCTACACCTTC. Protein sequence: CAWSVLGGEKNGYTF. Full variable domain (remainder filled in from reference TRBV30 and TRBJ1-2): SQTIHQWPATLVQPVGSPLSLECTVEGTSNPNLYWYRQAAGRGLQLLFYSVGIGQISSEVPQNLSASRPQDRQFILSSKKLLLSDSGFYLCAWSVLGGEKNGYTFGSGTRLTVV.

This clone was counted many times. V usage is TRBV18 and J usage is TRBJ2-7, with 12 nucleotides matching TRBD1. This CDR3 is built from 14 residues. Germline lookup yields CDR1 KGHSH and CDR2 LQKENI. The V gene end was trimmed by 2 bases and the J gene end by 9 bases; junction bases not matched to a gene: 5. CDR3 amino acids: CASSPGDRGQGQYF. The CDR3 DNA is TGTGCCAGCTCACCAGGGGACAGGGGGCAGGGGCAGTACTTC.